This passage covers 3 T cell receptor beta chains from one sample sequenced in a study of blood T cells in healthy people across ages. Alongside a J-beta primer mix, a sample-barcoded 5' primer served in a second PCR lasting about 7 to 12 cycles. Each CDR3 protein is one row after TCRdb ran MiXCR on the 5' RACE reads. The profile shows about 930,000 distinct CDR3 sequences, about 28% of them singletons. These data also featured in a second study, about T cells of mothers and their children.

The sequenced sample consisted of blood. The source is a woman in her thirties or forties in good health.

On this clonotype: Sequence at one end of the junction differs from germline and may be a read error. The chain is built from TRBV20-1 and TRBJ2-3; D perhaps matches TRBD2 (6 bases). This CDR3 comprises 15 residues. CDR1 and CDR2 (germline): DFQATT, SNEGSKA (reference sequence). CDR3 amino acids: CSAPRGSSGTDTRYF. DNA for the CDR3: TGCAGTGCTCCCCGGGGGTCCTCTGGCACAGATACGCGGTATTTT.

This clonotype was counted ten times or more. CDR3 loop: CASSGQGAGANVLTF. The CDR3 DNA is TGTGCCAGCAGTGGGCAGGGAGCTGGGGCCAACGTCCTGACTTTC. The rearrangement links TRBV2 to TRBJ2-6; D may match TRBD1 or TRBD2 (5 bases each). The CDR3 loop spans 15 amino acids. Trimming pared 4 bases from V and 2 bases from J, leaving 9 bases between. Germline V lookup: CDR1 SNHLY, CDR2 FYNNEI.

This clonotype was seen many times. This rearrangement joins TRBV20-1 to TRBJ2-7; weak D call: TRBD1 (6 bases). The CDR3 has 13 amino acids. The germline CDR1 and CDR2 sequences are DFQATT and SNEGSKA (reference sequence). Trimming left V 6 bases short and J 3 bases short, with 15 bases between. The CDR3, as DNA: TGCAGTGCCGGGGAACAGGGATACTACGAGCAGTACTTC. Protein sequence: CSAGEQGYYEQYF.